The rows below give T cell receptor beta chains drawn from one sample of a study of metastatic and nonmetastatic thyroid tumors. MiXCR was used by TCRdb to re-call the PCR reads. The repertoire has about 27,000 clones, roughly 13% of them found once; the top ten carry about 5.3%. Input material: blood. The receptors originated from a female donor with papillary thyroid cancer or a benign thyroid nodule (not recorded which). Some clones in this sample may be carry-over from other donors' samples. Each CDR3 is given with its conserved first and last residue. Fields, in order: D gene, V gene, clone size, J gene, CDR3 DNA, CDR3 protein. D genes are given only for firm matches. The size entry is marked missing in some rows and otherwise reads once, few, many or a size class.

-	TRBV5-5	-	TRBJ2-7	TGTGCCAGCAGCTTGGCCCGGGGATCTAATTACGAGCAGTACTTC	CASSLARGSNYEQYF
TRBD2	TRBV6-6	medium-sized	TRBJ2-7	TGTGCCAGCAGTTACCGGACTAGCGGGAGGGCCCTCGGGGAGCAGTACTTC	CASSYRTSGRALGEQYF
-	TRBV11-2	-	TRBJ1-6	TGTGCCAGCAGTTCGGACTCCCGTAATTCACCCCTCCACTTT	CASSSDSRNSPLHF
-	TRBV18	-	TRBJ1-1	TGTGCCAGCTCCGGCGGCAGCTGGAGGGGTGAAGCTTTCTTT	CASSGGSWRGEAFF
-	TRBV6-4	-	TRBJ2-7	TGTGCCAGCAGTGTCGTGGGTTGCGCGATAAAAACCTACGAGCAGTACTTC	CASSVVGCAIKTYEQYF
-	TRBV20-1	many	TRBJ2-7	TGCAGTGCCCCAGGCCCAGGGTCGGCCTACGAGCAGTACTTC	CSAPGPGSAYEQYF
-	TRBV7-2	many	TRBJ2-7	TGTGCCAGCAGCCCGGAGGGGGATGACGAGCAGTACTTC	CASSPEGDDEQYF
TRBD2	TRBV6-1	medium-sized	TRBJ2-7	TGTGCCAGCAGTGTACTAGCGGGAGGGGGCGAGCAGTACTTC	CASSVLAGGGEQYF
-	TRBV7-9	many	TRBJ2-7	TGTGCCAGCAGCTTGGGTTCAGGGACCTACGAGCAGTACTTC	CASSLGSGTYEQYF
TRBD1	TRBV11-2	-	TRBJ1-2	TGTGCCAGCAGCTTAGATCGGGTCAGGGGGGGCTATGGCTACACCTTC	CASSLDRVRGGYGYTF
-	TRBV20-1	medium-sized	TRBJ1-1	TGCAGTGCTAGTATGGGGACCCCTAACACTGAAGCTTTCTTT	CSASMGTPNTEAFF
TRBD1	TRBV11-2	medium-sized	TRBJ2-7	TGTGCCAGCAGCACAACACAGGGGACCTCCTACGAGCAGTACTTC	CASSTTQGTSYEQYF
-	TRBV12-3/TRBV12-4	many	TRBJ1-5	TGTGCCAGCAGTTGGGGCGAACAGGGCGATCAGCCCCAGCATTTT	CASSWGEQGDQPQHF
-	TRBV10-3	many	TRBJ2-1	TGTGCCATCAGTGAAGGCCCCAGGCGGTCCAATGAGCAGTTCTTC	CAISEGPRRSNEQFF
TRBD2	TRBV2	many	TRBJ2-1	TGTGCCAGCAGAACCGGGACTAGCGGGAGGGGGATCTACAATGAGCAGTTCTTC	CASRTGTSGRGIYNEQFF
TRBD2	TRBV30	many	TRBJ2-3	TGTGCCTGGACGGGGGGAGGGCGCGCAGATACGCAGTATTTT	CAWTGGGRADTQYF
-	TRBV6-1	many	TRBJ2-6	TGTGCCAGCAGCAAAGAGCTATCTGGGGCCAACGTCCTGACTTTC	CASSKELSGANVLTF
-	TRBV3-1	many	TRBJ1-3	TGTGCCAGCACCGCAGGGTCCTATTCTGGAAACACCATATATTTT	CASTAGSYSGNTIYF
TRBD2	TRBV12-5	many	TRBJ2-3	TGTGCTAGTGGTTCGGGGGGGTCCTCCACAGATACGCAGTATTTT	CASGSGGSSTDTQYF
-	TRBV25-1	few	TRBJ1-6	TGTGCCAGCAGTTATACCGGGAGCGAAAGTTCACCCCTCCACTTT	CASSYTGSESSPLHF
TRBD1	TRBV6-5	-	TRBJ1-1	TGTGCCAGCAGATTAGGACAGGGGGGGTACACTGACGCTTTCTTT	CASRLGQGGYTDAFF
-	TRBV20-1	once	TRBJ1-5	TGCAGTGCTCAGAGCAATCAGCCCCAGCATTTT	CSAQSNQPQHF
-	TRBV9	many	TRBJ1-1	TGTGCCAGCAGCGTAGGGTGGAACACTGAAGCTTTCTTT	CASSVGWNTEAFF
TRBD2	TRBV28	many	TRBJ2-5	TGTGCCAGCAGTTTTAGACTAGCGGGAGTTGGGGAGACCCAGTACTTC	CASSFRLAGVGETQYF
-	TRBV10-1	many	TRBJ2-3	TGCGCCAGCAGTGCAGGGGGCACAGATACGCAGTATTTT	CASSAGGTDTQYF
-	TRBV27	many	TRBJ2-3	TGTGCCAGCAGTTTCCTCAGCCTGAGGGGCACAGATACGCAGTATTTT	CASSFLSLRGTDTQYF
-	TRBV7-7	many	TRBJ2-3	TGTGCTAGCAGCTTAGGTACCGCAGATACGCAGTATTTT	CASSLGTADTQYF
-	TRBV6-9	few	TRBJ2-1	TGTGCCAGCAGTTTTTCGGGACAGGGGTCTGTGGGCGGGAGGGCCCTCGGGTACAATGAGCAGTTCTTC	CASSFSGQGSVGGRALGYNEQFF
-	TRBV30	many	TRBJ1-1	TGTGCCTGGAGCGCCGACTGGAACACTGAAGCTTTCTTT	CAWSADWNTEAFF
-	TRBV9	many	TRBJ2-7	TGTGCCAGCAGTGGACCGAGCTACGAGCAGTACTTC	CASSGPSYEQYF
-	TRBV20-1	once	TRBJ1-5	TGCAGTGCTACCCTCGGGGATGGGACACACAATCAGCCCCAGCATTTT	CSATLGDGTHNQPQHF
-	TRBV3-1	many	TRBJ2-1	TGTGCCAGCAGCCAAGACGGGGAAAATGAGCAGTTCTTC	CASSQDGENEQFF
TRBD2	TRBV7-2	many	TRBJ2-3	TGTGCCAGCAGACAAGAACTAGCGGGAGTCCCAGATACGCAGTATTTT	CASRQELAGVPDTQYF
-	TRBV4-3	once	TRBJ2-7	TGCGCCAGCAGCCGAGGGGTGGCCGCCATCGAGCACTACTTC	CASSRGVAAIEHYF
TRBD1	TRBV10-3	many	TRBJ1-1	TGTGCCATCAGCGGGGGGACAGAAAAAATTGAAGCTTTCTTT	CAISGGTEKIEAFF
-	TRBV4-2	many	TRBJ2-1	TGTGCCAGCAGCCAAGTAGCGCTAGTGGGGCACAGTGAGCAGTTCTTC	CASSQVALVGHSEQFF
-	TRBV7-9	many	TRBJ2-7	TGTGCCAGCAGCTTAGCGGCGCAGGGATCCTACGAGCAGTACTTC	CASSLAAQGSYEQYF
-	TRBV20-1	medium-sized	TRBJ1-2	TGCAGTGCTAGTGGACCATCGGGCTATGGCTACACCTTC	CSASGPSGYGYTF
-	TRBV28	-	TRBJ1-1	TGTGCCAGCAGGTTTGGGGCAGTCAACACTGAATCTTTCTTT	CASRFGAVNTESFF
TRBD2	TRBV2	-	TRBJ2-1	TGTGCCAGCAGTCCGAGCGGGAGGACCCGAAATGAGCAGTTCTTC	CASSPSGRTRNEQFF